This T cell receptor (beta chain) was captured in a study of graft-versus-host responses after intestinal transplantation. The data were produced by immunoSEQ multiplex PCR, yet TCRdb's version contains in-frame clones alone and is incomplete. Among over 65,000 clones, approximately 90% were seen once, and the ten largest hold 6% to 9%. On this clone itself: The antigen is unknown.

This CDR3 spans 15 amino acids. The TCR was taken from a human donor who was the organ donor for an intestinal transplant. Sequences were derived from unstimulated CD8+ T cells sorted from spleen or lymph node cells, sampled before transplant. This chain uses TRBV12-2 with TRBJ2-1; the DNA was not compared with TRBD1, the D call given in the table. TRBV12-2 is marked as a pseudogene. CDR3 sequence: CASRPGTGGYNEQFF. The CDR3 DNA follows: TGTGCAAGTCGCCCCGGGACAGGGGGATACAATGAGCAGTTCTTC.